This TCR beta chain appears in the sequencing data of a study of T-cell reconstitution after alpha-beta-depleted transplantation in children. Overall study results and limits: It was reported that alpha-beta T cells came from several hundred expanded graft clones (about two months after transplant).

TCRbeta library preparation incorporated unique molecular identifiers. Via MiXCR, TCRdb re-called the PCR reads, giving one row per CDR3 protein. Of 350,000 to 500,000 distinct CDR3 sequences in the sample, 43% are singletons; the top ten hold 25% to 30%. As concerns this clonotype: Its antigen is currently unknown.

In germline, CDR1 is MDHEN, CDR2 SYDVKM. This CDR3 has 14 amino acids. Between the trimmed V and J ends, which lost 5 bases and 1 base, there was a span of 12 bases. The rearrangement uses TRBV28 and TRBJ2-7; D is tentatively TRBD1 or TRBD2 (5 bases each). This material consisted of PBMCs, taken before TCRalphabeta/CD19-depleted stem cell transplant. The receptor was isolated from a girl aged 2-10 years with aplastic anemia, due to receive a stem cell transplant. The CDR3 bases are TGTGCCAGCAGTCCGGGGACGGAATCCTACGAGCAGTACTTC. It translates to CASSPGTESYEQYF.